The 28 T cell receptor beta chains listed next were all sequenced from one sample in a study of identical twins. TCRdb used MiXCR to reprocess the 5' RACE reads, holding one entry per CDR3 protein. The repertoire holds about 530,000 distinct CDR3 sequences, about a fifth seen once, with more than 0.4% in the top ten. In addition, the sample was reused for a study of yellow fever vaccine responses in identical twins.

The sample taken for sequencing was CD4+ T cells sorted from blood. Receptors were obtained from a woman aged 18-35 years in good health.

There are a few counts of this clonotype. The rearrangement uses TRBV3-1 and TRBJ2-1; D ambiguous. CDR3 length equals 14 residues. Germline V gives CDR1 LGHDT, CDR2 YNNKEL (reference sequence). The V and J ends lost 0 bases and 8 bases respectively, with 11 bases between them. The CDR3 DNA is TGTGCCAGCAGCCAAGATCCCCAGAGGTATGAGCAGTTCTTC. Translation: CASSQDPQRYEQFF.

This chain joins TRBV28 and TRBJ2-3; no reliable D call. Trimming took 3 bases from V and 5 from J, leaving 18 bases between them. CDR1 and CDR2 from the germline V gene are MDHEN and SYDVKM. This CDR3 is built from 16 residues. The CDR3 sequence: CASSFVRLGSVDTQYF. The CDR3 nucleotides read TGTGCCAGCAGTTTTGTACGGCTAGGGTCCGTAGATACGCAGTATTTT.

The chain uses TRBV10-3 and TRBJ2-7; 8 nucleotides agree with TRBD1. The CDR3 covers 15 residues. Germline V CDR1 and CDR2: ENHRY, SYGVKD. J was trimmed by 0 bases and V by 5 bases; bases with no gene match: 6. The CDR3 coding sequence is TGTGCCATCAGTAAGAACGGACAGGGCTCCTACGAGCAGTACGTC. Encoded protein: CAISKNGQGSYEQYV.

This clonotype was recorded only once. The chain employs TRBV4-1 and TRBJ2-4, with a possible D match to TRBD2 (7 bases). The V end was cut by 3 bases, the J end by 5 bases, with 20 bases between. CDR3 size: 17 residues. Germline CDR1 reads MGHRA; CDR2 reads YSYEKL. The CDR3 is CASSHFAGASGENIQYF. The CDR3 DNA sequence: TGCGCCAGCAGCCACTTCGCGGGGGCGAGCGGGGAAAACATTCAGTACTTC.

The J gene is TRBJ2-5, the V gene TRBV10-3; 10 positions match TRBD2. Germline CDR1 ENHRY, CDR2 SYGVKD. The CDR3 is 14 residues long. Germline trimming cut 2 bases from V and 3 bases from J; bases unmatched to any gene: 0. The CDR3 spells CAISETSGEETQYF. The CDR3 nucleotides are TGTGCCATCAGTGAGACTAGCGGGGAAGAGACCCAGTACTTC.

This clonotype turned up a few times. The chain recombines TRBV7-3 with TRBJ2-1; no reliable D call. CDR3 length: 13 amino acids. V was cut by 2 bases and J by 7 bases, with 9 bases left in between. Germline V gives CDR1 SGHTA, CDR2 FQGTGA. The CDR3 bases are TGTGCCAGCAGCTTAGGGGTTAGTAATGAGCAGTTCTTC. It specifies CASSLGVSNEQFF. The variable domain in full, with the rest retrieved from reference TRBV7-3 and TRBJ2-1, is GAGVSQTPSNKVTEKGKYVELRCDPISGHTALYWYRQSLGQGPEFLIYFQGTGAADDSGLPNDRFFAVRPEGSVSTLKIQRTERGDSAVYLCASSLGVSNEQFFGPGTRLTVL.

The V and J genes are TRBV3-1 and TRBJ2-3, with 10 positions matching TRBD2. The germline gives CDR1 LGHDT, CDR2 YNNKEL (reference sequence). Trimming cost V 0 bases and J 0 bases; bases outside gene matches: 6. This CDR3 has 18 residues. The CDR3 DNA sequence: TGTGCCAGCAGCCAAGATAGGGGACTAGCGACTAGCACAGATACGCAGTATTTT. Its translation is CASSQDRGLATSTDTQYF.

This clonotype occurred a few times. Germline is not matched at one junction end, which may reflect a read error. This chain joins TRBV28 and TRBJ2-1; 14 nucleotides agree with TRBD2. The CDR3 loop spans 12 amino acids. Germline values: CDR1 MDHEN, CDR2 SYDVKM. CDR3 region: CASRPTGLAGVF. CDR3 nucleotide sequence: TGTGCCAGCAGACCGACGGGACTAGCGGGGGTCTTC.

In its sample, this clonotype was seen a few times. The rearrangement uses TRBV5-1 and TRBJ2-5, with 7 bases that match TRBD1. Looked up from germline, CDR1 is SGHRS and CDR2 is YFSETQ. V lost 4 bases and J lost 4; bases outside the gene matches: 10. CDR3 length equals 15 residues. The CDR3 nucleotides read TGCGCCAGCAGCACATCGACAGGGTCGGGAGAGACCCAGTACTTC. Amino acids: CASSTSTGSGETQYF.

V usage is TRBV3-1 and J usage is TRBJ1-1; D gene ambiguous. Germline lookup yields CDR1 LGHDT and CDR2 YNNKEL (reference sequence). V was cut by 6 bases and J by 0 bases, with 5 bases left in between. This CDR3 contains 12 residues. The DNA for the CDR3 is TGTGCCAGCAGACAGATGAACACTGAAGCTTTCTTT. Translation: CASRQMNTEAFF. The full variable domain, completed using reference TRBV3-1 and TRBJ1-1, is DTAVSQTPKYLVTQMGNDKSIKCEQNLGHDTMYWYKQDSKKFLKIMFSYNNKELIINETVPNRFSPKSPDKAHLNLHINSLELGDSAVYFCASRQMNTEAFFGQGTRLTVV.

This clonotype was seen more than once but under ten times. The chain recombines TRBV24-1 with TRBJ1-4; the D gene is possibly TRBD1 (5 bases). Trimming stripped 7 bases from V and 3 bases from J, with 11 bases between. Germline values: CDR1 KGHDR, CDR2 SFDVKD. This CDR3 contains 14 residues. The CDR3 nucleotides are TGTGCCACCAGGACAGTGAAACCTAATGAAAAACTGTTTTTT. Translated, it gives CATRTVKPNEKLFF.

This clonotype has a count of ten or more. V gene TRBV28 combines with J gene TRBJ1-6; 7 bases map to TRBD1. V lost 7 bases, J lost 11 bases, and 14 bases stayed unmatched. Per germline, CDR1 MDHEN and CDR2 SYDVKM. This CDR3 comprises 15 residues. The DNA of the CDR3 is TGTGCCAGCACCCCCGGGGGACAGAGGGAGACACCCCTCCACTTT. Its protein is CASTPGGQRETPLHF.

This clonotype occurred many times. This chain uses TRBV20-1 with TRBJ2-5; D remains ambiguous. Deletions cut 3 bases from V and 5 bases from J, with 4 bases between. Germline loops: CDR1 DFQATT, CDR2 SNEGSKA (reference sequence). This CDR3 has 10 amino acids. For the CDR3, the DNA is TGCAGTGCTAGGGGGGAGACCCAGTACTTC. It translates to CSARGETQYF.

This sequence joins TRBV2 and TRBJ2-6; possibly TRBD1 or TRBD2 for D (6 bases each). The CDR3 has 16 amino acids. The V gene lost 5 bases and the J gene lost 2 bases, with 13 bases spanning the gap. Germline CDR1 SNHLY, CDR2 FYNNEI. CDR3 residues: CASSPEGGAGANVLTF. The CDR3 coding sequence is TGTGCCAGCAGTCCCGAGGGGGGTGCTGGGGCCAACGTCCTGACTTTC.

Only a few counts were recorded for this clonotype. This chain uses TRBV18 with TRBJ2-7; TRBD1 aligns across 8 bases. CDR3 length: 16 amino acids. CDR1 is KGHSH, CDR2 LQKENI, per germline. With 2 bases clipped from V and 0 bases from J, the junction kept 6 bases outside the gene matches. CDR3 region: CASSPGPDRASYEQYF. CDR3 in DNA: TGTGCCAGCTCACCAGGACCGGACAGGGCCTCCTACGAGCAGTACTTC.

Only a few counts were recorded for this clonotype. CDR3 in amino acids: CASSPSGTSGVDTQYF. CDR3 coding DNA: TGTGCCAGCAGTCCTTCCGGGACTAGCGGGGTGGATACGCAGTATTTT. V is TRBV12-3 or TRBV12-4 and J is TRBJ2-3, with 13 bases matching TRBD2. J lost 6 bases, V lost 5 bases, and 8 bases had no gene match. The CDR3 extends over 16 amino acids.

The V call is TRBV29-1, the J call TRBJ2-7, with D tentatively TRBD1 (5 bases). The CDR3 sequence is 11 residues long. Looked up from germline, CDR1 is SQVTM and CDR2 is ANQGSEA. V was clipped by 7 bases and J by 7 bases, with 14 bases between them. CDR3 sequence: CSATSGLEQYF. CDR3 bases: TGCAGCGCAACGTCAGGGCTAGAGCAGTACTTC.

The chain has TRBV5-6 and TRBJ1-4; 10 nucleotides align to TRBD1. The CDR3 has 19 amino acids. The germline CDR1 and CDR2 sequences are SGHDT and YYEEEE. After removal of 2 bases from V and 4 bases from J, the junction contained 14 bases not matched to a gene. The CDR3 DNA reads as TGTGCCAGCAGCTTTTGGGGGACAGGGGTCAATTCTGGTAATGAAAAACTGTTTTTT. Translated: CASSFWGTGVNSGNEKLFF.

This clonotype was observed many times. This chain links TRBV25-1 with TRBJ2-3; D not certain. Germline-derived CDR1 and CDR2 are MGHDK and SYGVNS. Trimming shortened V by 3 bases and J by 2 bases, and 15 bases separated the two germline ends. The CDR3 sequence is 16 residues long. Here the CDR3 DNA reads TGTGCCAGCAGTGAGCTTGCGATAAGGGACACAGATACGCAGTATTTT. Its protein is CASSELAIRDTDTQYF. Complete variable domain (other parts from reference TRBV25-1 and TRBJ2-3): EADIYQTPRYLVIGTGKKITLECSQTMGHDKMYWYQQDPGMELHLIHYSYGVNSTEKGDLSSESTVSRIRTEHFPLTLESARPSHTSQYLCASSELAIRDTDTQYFGPGTRLTVL.

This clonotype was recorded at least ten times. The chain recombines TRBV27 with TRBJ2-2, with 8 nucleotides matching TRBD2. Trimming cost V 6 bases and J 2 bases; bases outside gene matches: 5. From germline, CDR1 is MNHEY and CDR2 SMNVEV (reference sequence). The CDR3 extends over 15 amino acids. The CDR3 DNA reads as TGTGCCAGCAGAGGAAGCGGGAGAAACACCGGGGAGCTGTTTTTT. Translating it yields CASRGSGRNTGELFF.

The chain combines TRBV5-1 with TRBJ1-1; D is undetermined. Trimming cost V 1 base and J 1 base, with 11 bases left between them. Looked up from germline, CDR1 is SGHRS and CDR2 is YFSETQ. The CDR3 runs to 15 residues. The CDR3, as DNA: TGCGCCAGCAGCTTGAGCATCCCTGGGAACACTGAAGCTTTCTTT. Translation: CASSLSIPGNTEAFF. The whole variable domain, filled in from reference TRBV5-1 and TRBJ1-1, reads KAGVTQTPRYLIKTRGQQVTLSCSPISGHRSVSWYQQTPGQGLQFLFEYFSETQRNKGNFPGRFSGRQFSNSRSEMNVSTLELGDSALYLCASSLSIPGNTEAFFGQGTRLTVV.

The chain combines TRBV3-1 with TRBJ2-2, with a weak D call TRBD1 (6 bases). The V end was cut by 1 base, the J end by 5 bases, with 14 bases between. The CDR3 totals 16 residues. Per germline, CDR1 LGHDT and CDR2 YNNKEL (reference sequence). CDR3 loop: CASSQVTGPKTGELFF. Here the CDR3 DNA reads TGTGCCAGCAGCCAAGTAACAGGGCCTAAAACCGGGGAGCTGTTTTTT.

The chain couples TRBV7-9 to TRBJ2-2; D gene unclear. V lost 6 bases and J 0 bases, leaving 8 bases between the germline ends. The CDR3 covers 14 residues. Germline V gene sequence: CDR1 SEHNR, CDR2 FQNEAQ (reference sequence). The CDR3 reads CASSITPNTGELFF. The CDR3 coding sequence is TGTGCCAGCAGTATAACACCGAACACCGGGGAGCTGTTTTTT. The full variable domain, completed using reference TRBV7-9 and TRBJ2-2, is DTGVSQNPRHKITKRGQNVTFRCDPISEHNRLYWYRQTLGQGPEFLTYFQNEAQLEKSRLLSDRFSAERPKGSFSTLEIQRTEQGDSAMYLCASSITPNTGELFFGEGSRLTVL.

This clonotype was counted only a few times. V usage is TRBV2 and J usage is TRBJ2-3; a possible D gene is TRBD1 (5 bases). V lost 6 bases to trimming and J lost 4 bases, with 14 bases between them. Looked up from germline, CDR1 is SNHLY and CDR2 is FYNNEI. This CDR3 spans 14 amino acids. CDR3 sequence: CASRGTVGPDTQYF. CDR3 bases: TGTGCCAGCAGGGGAACGGTGGGGCCAGATACGCAGTATTTT.

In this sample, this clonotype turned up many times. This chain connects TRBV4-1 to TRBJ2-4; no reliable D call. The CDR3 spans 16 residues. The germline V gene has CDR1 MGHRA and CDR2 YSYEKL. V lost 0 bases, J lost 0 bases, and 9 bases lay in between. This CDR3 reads CASSQDPALAKNIQYF. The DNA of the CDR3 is TGCGCCAGCAGCCAAGATCCAGCGTTAGCCAAAAACATTCAGTACTTC.

CDR3 DNA sequence: TGTGCCACCAGCCTGCGGGCGGGATACAATGAGCAGTTCTTC. Translating gives CATSLRAGYNEQFF. V is TRBV24-1 and J is TRBJ2-1, with a possible D match to TRBD2 (6 bases). This CDR3 comprises 14 residues. Germline CDR1 KGHDR, CDR2 SFDVKD. V was shortened by 7 bases and J by 4 bases, with 13 bases between the two germline ends.

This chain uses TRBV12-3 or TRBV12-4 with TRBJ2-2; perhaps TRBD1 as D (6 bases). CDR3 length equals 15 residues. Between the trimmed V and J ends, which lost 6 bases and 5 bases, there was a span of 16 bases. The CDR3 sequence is CASSHTYRVTGELFF. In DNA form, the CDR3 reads TGTGCCAGCAGCCACACTTACAGGGTAACCGGGGAGCTGTTTTTT.

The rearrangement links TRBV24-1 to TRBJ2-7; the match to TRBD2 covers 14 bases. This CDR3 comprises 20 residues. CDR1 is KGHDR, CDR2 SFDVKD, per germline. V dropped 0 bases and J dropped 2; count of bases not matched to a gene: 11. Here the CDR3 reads CATSDLSGTSGSTHPYEQYF. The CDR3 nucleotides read TGTGCCACCAGTGATTTGTCCGGGACTAGCGGGAGTACCCACCCCTACGAGCAGTACTTC.